This TCR beta chain was sequenced during a study of regulatory T cells in long-lasting Graves disease (dated by TCRdb to about 2021). The study in broad terms: Persistent Graves' disease was defined as persistently positive TSH receptor autoantibodies together with antithyroid drug treatment for over 5 years. On average, persistent Graves' disease patients in the clinical cohort had been on antithyroid drugs for about 10 years. The study was conducted in China and was registered as a clinical trial. Persistent Graves' disease patients were compared with newly diagnosed Graves' disease patients by peripheral blood TCR sequencing and RNA sequencing. A total of around 35 samples were covered by TCR sequencing, comprising around 13 persistent and roughly 20 newly diagnosed Graves' disease patients. Results the study describes overall, beyond this receptor: Sequencing and analysis were restricted to the TCR beta chain. TRBV28, TRBJ1-2 and TRBJ2-5 were preferentially used in persistent disease, while TRBV20-1 and TRBJ2-1 were favored in newly diagnosed disease. As a limitation, the authors acknowledged that the small sample size may reduce accuracy. The study examined only peripheral blood because the primary lesion, thyroid tissue, could not be accessed. Compared with newly diagnosed patients, persistent Graves' disease patients had lower TCR Shannon entropy and fewer highly expanded clones, which suggests clonal expansion. Patients with persistent disease shared more public clonotypes (approximately 2,500) than newly diagnosed patients did (around 980).

The sample's time point, from its label and the paper: persistent/refractory GD, antithyroid drugs over 5 years with positive TRAb. For both TCR sequencing and RNA sequencing, RNA was extracted from PBMCs in TRIzol. The diagnosis of Graves' disease was made according to American Thyroid Association guidelines. Patients were recruited from an endocrinology department in Xi'an, China. Each patient gave approximately 10 milliliters of peripheral blood, collected in an EDTA anticoagulant tube. Ficoll Paque Plus density gradient separation was used to isolate PBMCs, and no further T cell sorting was done. RNA quality was checked with an Agilent 2100 Bioanalyzer and agarose gel, and concentration with a NanoDrop 2000. V loses 6 bases at its end and J loses 4 bases; junction bases beyond the gene matches: 6. The CDR3 goes from the cysteine to the phenylalanine over 14 residues. Solely the CDR3 DNA is kept, with 42 bases framed from the first base. CDR1 and CDR2, looked up from the germline V gene, are MNHNS and SASEGT.

The library was prepared using multiplex PCR. Sequencing used an Illumina HiSeq 4000. To build TCR beta libraries, CDR3 regions were amplified by Arm-PCR using iRepertoire HTBI primers. Gel purification was performed on PCR products prior to sequencing. The authors processed their data as follows. Gene usage analysis of CDR3 amino acid clonotypes used the 62 TRBV and some 15 TRBJ segments found across samples. Filtered high-quality paired reads were merged into contigs using COPE and FqMerger. BLAST was used to align contigs to the IMGT TRBV, TRBD and TRBJ reference genes, and CDR3 was defined following IMGT. Highly expanded clones were defined as clonotypes with a frequency above 0.1%. Shannon entropy served as the measure of repertoire diversity, while the Gini coefficient captured V-J evenness. A clonotype was considered public if more than one individual shared it. Through fastp at Q25 and MiXCR, TCRdb rebuilt clones from the public reads, retaining in-frame beta chains. CDR3 protein sequences are deduplicated, and each keeps its most common genes and DNA. The V and J calls follow TCRdb's processing rather than the paper's. Here the sample has 400,000 or so distinct CDR3 sequences; less than 25% occur a single time. Less than 25% of the sample lies in the top ten.

This clonotype was counted many times. No cognate antigen has been identified for it. No base quality information exists; no much larger clone differs at one position. The receptor was isolated from a female donor with Graves disease. The source material was peripheral blood mononuclear cells (PBMCs), sampled when the disease was refractory, from a patient treated with antithyroid drugs. The chain couples TRBV6-1 to TRBJ1-2; TRBD1 agrees with 9 junctional bases. Here the CDR3 is given as CASRTGTGPYGYTF. Here is the DNA: TGTGCCAGCAGAACCGGGACAGGGCCCTATGGCTACACCTTC.